Listed below are T cell receptor beta chains from one sample, sequenced in a study of T cell responses to AZD1222 COVID-19 vaccine. TCRdb's table, derived via immunoSEQ multiplex PCR, lists solely in-frame clones and lacks some. Counted here are around 150,000 clones, about 89% occurring once; the ten biggest clones make up approximately 8%. The input for sequencing was peripheral blood, taken 28 days after the second dose of the MenACWY control vaccine. The receptors derive from an adult who received the MenACWY meningococcal vaccine as a control. Each CDR3 is given with its conserved first and last residue. The order of the fields is CDR3 protein, CDR3 DNA, J gene, clone size, D gene, V gene. D genes are given only for firm matches. Part of the rows lack a size; the others show once, few, many or a class for expanded clones.

CASRTTQGYTEAFF,TGTGCCAGCAGAACGACTCAGGGATACACTGAAGCTTTCTTT,TRBJ1-1,once,-,TRBV6-5
CASTTGTGYNEQFF,TGTGCCAGCACCACCGGGACAGGGTACAATGAGCAGTTCTTC,TRBJ2-1,few,TRBD1,TRBV7-9
CASSSRTGQETQYF,TGTGCCAGCAGCTCCCGGACGGGACAAGAGACCCAGTACTTC,TRBJ2-5,-,-,TRBV7-9
CASSINYYEQYF,TGTGCCAGTAGTATCAACTACTACGAGCAGTACTTC,TRBJ2-7,-,-,TRBV19
CASSQVSGPGNTIYF,TGCGCCAGCAGCCAAGTTTCCGGGCCTGGAAACACCATATATTTT,TRBJ1-3,-,-,TRBV4-3
CSAKRETQYF,TGCAGTGCTAAAAGAGAGACCCAGTACTTC,TRBJ2-5,-,-,TRBV20-1
CASSPPGQTNEKLFF,TGTGCCAGCTCACCACCGGGACAAACTAATGAAAAACTGTTTTTT,TRBJ1-4,-,-,TRBV18
CASSGGPTSTDTQYF,TGTGCCAGTAGCGGGGGGCCAACTAGCACAGATACGCAGTATTTT,TRBJ2-3,-,TRBD2,TRBV3-1/TRBV3-2
CASSIKGVVYGELFF,TGTGCCAGTAGTATTAAGGGAGTTGTGTACGGGGAGCTGTTTTTT,TRBJ2-2,-,-,TRBV19
CASHPGGETQYF,TGTGCCAGCCACCCCGGAGGAGAGACCCAGTACTTC,TRBJ2-5,-,-,TRBV28
CASSPALGTDYGYTF,TGTGCCAGCAGCCCGGCCCTAGGGACGGACTATGGCTACACCTTC,TRBJ1-2,-,-,TRBV7-9
CASSPIRVVGNQPQHF,TGTGCCAGTAGCCCTATCAGGGTGGTAGGCAATCAGCCCCAGCATTTT,TRBJ1-5,-,-,TRBV19
CASRLAGIPYNEQFF,TGTGCCAGCCGATTAGCGGGGATTCCCTACAATGAGCAGTTCTTC,TRBJ2-1,-,TRBD2,TRBV27
CASSDSRPGETQYF,TGTGCCAGCAGTGATTCGAGGCCAGGAGAGACCCAGTACTTC,TRBJ2-5,-,-,TRBV6-1
CASSPRERNSPLHF,TGTGCCAGCAGTCCCCGGGAGAGGAATTCACCCCTCCACTTT,TRBJ1-6,-,-,TRBV7-8
CASSQADQSAYNEQFF,TGCGCCAGCAGCCAAGCAGACCAGTCAGCCTACAATGAGCAGTTCTTC,TRBJ2-1,once,-,TRBV4-3
CASSLLQGAVNSPLHF,TGTGCCAGCAGTTTACTACAGGGGGCGGTTAATTCACCCCTCCACTTT,TRBJ1-6,-,TRBD1,TRBV28
CATSGAVTNTGELFF,TGTGCCACCAGTGGAGCGGTAACGAACACCGGGGAGCTGTTTTTT,TRBJ2-2,-,-,TRBV24-1
CASSLSNTEAFF,TGTGCCAGCAGCCTTTCAAACACTGAAGCTTTCTTT,TRBJ1-1,-,-,TRBV3-1/TRBV3-2
CSVDEGQGASGYTF,TGCAGCGTTGACGAGGGACAGGGGGCGTCTGGCTACACCTTC,TRBJ1-2,-,TRBD1,TRBV29-1
CASSPQENTIYF,TGTGCCAGCTCACCACAAGAAAACACCATATATTTT,TRBJ1-3,-,-,TRBV18
CASSLEPVGSSYNSPLHF,TGCGCCAGCAGCTTGGAGCCAGTGGGGAGCTCCTATAATTCACCCCTCCACTTT,TRBJ1-6,-,-,TRBV5-1
CASSPVTGAIGEKLFF,TGTGCCAGTAGCCCCGTTACGGGGGCGATTGGTGAAAAACTGTTTTTT,TRBJ1-4,once,-,TRBV19
CASSEGQVLGNTIYF,TGTGCCAGCAGCGAGGGACAGGTCCTAGGAAACACCATATATTTT,TRBJ1-3,-,TRBD1,TRBV7-9
CASSLITSSYNEQFF,TGTGCCAGCAGCCTCATTACTAGCTCCTACAATGAGCAGTTCTTC,TRBJ2-1,-,-,TRBV5-6
CASSLGGPRNEKLFF,TGTGCCAGCAGCTTAGGTGGGCCACGTAATGAAAAACTGTTTTTT,TRBJ1-4,-,-,TRBV7-2
CASSLRGSNQPQHF,TGTGCCAGCAGTTTACGGGGCAGCAATCAGCCCCAGCATTTT,TRBJ1-5,-,-,TRBV28
CASSVGRGTDTQYF,TGTGCCAGCAGTGTGGGCAGGGGAACAGATACGCAGTATTTT,TRBJ2-3,-,-,TRBV2
CASSLAKALGTQYF,TGCGCCAGCAGCTTGGCTAAGGCGCTGGGTACGCAGTATTTT,TRBJ2-3,-,-,TRBV5-1
CASSVGDRGGYGYTF,TGTGCCAGCAGCGTGGGTGACAGGGGTGGCTATGGCTACACCTTC,TRBJ1-2,few,TRBD1,TRBV9
CASSPGGPRSYEQYF,TGTGCCAGCAGCCCTGGGGGGCCAAGGTCCTACGAGCAGTACTTC,TRBJ2-7,-,-,TRBV11-3
CASSHGQGSGANVLTF,TGCGCCAGCAGTCACGGACAGGGCTCTGGGGCCAACGTCCTGACTTTC,TRBJ2-6,-,TRBD1,TRBV23-1
CASSPGEGNEQFF,TGTGCCAGCAGCCCTGGGGAGGGAAATGAGCAGTTCTTC,TRBJ2-1,-,TRBD2,TRBV7-2
CASKGQINTGELFF,TGTGCCAGCAAGGGCCAAATTAACACCGGGGAGCTGTTTTTT,TRBJ2-2,-,-,TRBV28
CASSTRLAGGRETQYF,TGTGCCAGCAGCACTAGACTAGCGGGGGGCAGGGAGACCCAGTACTTC,TRBJ2-5,-,TRBD2,TRBV13
CASSPGTQGNTIYF,TGCGCCAGCAGCCCGGGTACTCAGGGAAACACCATATATTTT,TRBJ1-3,-,-,TRBV5-1
CASSPSGQGGYTF,TGCGCCAGCAGCCCCAGCGGACAGGGAGGCTACACCTTC,TRBJ1-2,few,TRBD1,TRBV4-3
CASSKDRASYEQYF,TGTGCCAGCAGCAAGGACAGGGCCTCCTACGAGCAGTACTTC,TRBJ2-7,-,TRBD1,TRBV5-4
CASSQEWGTGELFF,TGTGCCAGCAGCCAAGAGTGGGGAACCGGGGAGCTGTTTTTT,TRBJ2-2,-,-,TRBV14
CASSLGPPNQPQHF,TGTGCCAGCAGTCTAGGGCCCCCCAATCAGCCCCAGCATTTT,TRBJ1-5,-,-,TRBV6-5
CASSRTGDSQPQHF,TGTGCCAGCAGTAGGACAGGGGATAGTCAGCCCCAGCATTTT,TRBJ1-5,-,TRBD1,TRBV28
CATSDPSTTGKDGYTF,TGTGCCACCAGTGATCCTTCCACGACAGGGAAAGATGGCTACACCTTC,TRBJ1-2,-,TRBD1,TRBV24-1
CASSLGLRSDTQYF,TGTGCCAGCAGCTTAGGGCTCCGCTCAGATACGCAGTATTTT,TRBJ2-3,-,-,TRBV7-2
CASSLGAEGEQFF,TGCGCCAGCAGCTTGGGGGCTGAGGGGGAGCAGTTCTTC,TRBJ2-1,-,-,TRBV5-1